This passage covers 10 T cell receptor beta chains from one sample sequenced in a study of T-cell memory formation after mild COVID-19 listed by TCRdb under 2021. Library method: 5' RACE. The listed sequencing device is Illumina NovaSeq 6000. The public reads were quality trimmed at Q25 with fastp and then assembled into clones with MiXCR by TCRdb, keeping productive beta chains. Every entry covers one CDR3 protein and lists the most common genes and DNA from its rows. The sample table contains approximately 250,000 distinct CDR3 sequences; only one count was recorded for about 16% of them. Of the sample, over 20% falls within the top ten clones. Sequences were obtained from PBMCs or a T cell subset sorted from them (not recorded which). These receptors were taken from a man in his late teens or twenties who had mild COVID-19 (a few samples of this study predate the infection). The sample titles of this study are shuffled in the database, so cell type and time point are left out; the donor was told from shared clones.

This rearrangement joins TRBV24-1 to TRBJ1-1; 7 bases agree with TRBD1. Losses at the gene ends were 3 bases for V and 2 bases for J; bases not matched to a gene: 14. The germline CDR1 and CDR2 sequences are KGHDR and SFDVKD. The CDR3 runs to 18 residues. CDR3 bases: TGTGCCACCAGTGATCCGCCCTCCGGACAGGAGCTAAACACTGAAGCTTTCTTT. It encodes CATSDPPSGQELNTEAFF.

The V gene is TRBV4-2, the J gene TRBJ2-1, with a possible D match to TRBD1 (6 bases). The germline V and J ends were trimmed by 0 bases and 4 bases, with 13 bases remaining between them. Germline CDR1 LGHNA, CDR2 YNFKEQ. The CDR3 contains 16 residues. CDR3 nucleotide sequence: TGTGCCAGCAGCCAAGAGGAGACAGGTGGATACAATGAGCAGTTCTTC. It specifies CASSQEETGGYNEQFF.

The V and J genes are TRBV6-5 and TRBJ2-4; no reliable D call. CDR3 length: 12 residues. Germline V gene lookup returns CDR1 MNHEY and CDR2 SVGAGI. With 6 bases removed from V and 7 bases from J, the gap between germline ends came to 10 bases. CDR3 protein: CASSSPGNIQYF. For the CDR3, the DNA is TGTGCCAGCAGCAGTCCGGGTAACATTCAGTACTTC.

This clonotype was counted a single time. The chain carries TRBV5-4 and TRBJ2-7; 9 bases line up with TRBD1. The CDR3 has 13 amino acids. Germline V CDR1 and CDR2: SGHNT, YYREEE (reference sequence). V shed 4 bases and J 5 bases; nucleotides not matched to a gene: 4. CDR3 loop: CASSRDRVDEQYF. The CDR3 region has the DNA TGTGCCAGCAGCCGGGACAGGGTCGACGAGCAGTACTTC.

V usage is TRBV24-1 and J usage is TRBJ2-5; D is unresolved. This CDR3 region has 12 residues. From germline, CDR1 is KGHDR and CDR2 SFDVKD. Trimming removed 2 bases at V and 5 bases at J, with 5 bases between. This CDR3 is CATSDSGETQYF. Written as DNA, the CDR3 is TGTGCCACCAGTGATTCTGGGGAGACCCAGTACTTC.

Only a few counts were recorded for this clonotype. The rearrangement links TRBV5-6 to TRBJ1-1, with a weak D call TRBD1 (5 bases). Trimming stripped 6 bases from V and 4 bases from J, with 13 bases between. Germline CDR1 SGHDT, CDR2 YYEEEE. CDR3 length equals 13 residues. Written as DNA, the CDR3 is TGTGCCAGCACCACGGGGGGGGGCACTGAAGCTTTCTTT. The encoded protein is CASTTGGGTEAFF.

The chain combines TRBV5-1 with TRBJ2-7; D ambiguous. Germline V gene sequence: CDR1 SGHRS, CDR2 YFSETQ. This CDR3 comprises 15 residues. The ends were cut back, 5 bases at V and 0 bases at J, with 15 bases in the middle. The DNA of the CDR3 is TGCGCCAGCAGGGCGTTTCCGAAAGACTCCTACGAGCAGTACTTC. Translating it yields CASRAFPKDSYEQYF.

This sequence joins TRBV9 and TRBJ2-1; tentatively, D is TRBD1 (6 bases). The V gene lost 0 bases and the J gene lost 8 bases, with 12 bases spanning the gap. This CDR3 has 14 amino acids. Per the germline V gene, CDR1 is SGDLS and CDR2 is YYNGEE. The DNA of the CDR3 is TGTGCCAGCAGCGTAGCCGGGACATACTATGAGCAGTTCTTC. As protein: CASSVAGTYYEQFF.

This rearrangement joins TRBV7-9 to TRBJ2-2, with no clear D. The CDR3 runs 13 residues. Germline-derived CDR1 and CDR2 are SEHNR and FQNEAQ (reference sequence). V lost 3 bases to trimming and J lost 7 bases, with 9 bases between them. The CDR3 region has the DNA TGTGCCAGCAGCTTGAGCCCCATCGGGGAGCTGTTTTTT. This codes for CASSLSPIGELFF.

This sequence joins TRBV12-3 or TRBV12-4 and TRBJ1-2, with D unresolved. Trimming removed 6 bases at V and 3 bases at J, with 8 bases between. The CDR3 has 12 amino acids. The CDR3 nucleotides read TGTGCCAGCAGGTCATTGGACTATGGCTACACCTTC. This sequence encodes CASRSLDYGYTF.